Listed below are T cell receptor beta chains from one sample, sequenced in a study of control samples from healthy donors and cancer patients. Data came from immunoSEQ multiplex PCR; TCRdb stores just in-frame clones and leaves some out. The sample contains over 150,000 clones, about 91% of which appear only once. Sequencing was done on a sample of blood. The receptors stem from a woman in her forties in good health. The CDR3 runs from the conserved cysteine through the conserved F or W. A D gene is named only where the DNA matches it firmly. Clone size, where shown, is once, few, many, or a class for clones that have expanded.

d_call clone_size j_call v_call cdr3_nt cdr3_aa
TRBD2 . TRBJ2-3 TRBV6-5 TGTGCCAGCAGTTACTCGGGACTAGCGGCAGATACGCAGTATTTT CASSYSGLAADTQYF
. . TRBJ1-2 TRBV15 TGTGCCACCAGCAGAGTAGACGGGCCTTATGGCTACACCTTC CATSRVDGPYGYTF
TRBD1 . TRBJ2-2 TRBV7-9 TGTGCCAGCAGCTCGGTGGGACAGGGGTTTACCGGGGAGCTGTTTTTT CASSSVGQGFTGELFF
TRBD1 . TRBJ1-6 TRBV7-9 TGTGCCAGCAGTTCCCAGGGGGCCGGAGGCTCACCCCTCCACTTT CASSSQGAGGSPLHF
. . TRBJ2-7 TRBV6-5 TGTGCCAGCACCCCCGGGGGACAGAGACGCCACGAGCAGTACTTC CASTPGGQRRHEQYF
. few TRBJ1-3 TRBV11-2 TGTGCCAGCAGCTTAGATCTACTTACCTCTGGAAACACCATATATTTT CASSLDLLTSGNTIYF
. . TRBJ1-1 TRBV5-1 TGCGCCAGCAGCTTGTTTCCTAATACAGGGACGGGCACTGAAGCTTTCTTT CASSLFPNTGTGTEAFF
TRBD2 . TRBJ2-7 TRBV18 TGTGCCAGCTCACCACCCGGGACTAGTCGCACCTACGAGCAGTACTTC CASSPPGTSRTYEQYF
TRBD1 few TRBJ2-7 TRBV5-1 TGCGCCAGCACCCGGGACAGCTCGAGCTCCTACGAGCAGTACTTC CASTRDSSSSYEQYF
. . TRBJ2-5 TRBV10-3 TGTGCCATCAGTGGGATGACTAGGGAGACCCAGTACTTC CAISGMTRETQYF
. . TRBJ2-3 TRBV19 TGTGCCAGTAGTATGGGGATCACAGATACGCAGTATTTT CASSMGITDTQYF
. . TRBJ2-7 TRBV5-6 TGTGCCAGCAGCTTGTTGGAATCACGAGCCTACGAGCAGTACTTC CASSLLESRAYEQYF
. . TRBJ2-7 TRBV18 TGTGCCAGCTCACAGGTGGCGACCTACGAGCAGTACTTC CASSQVATYEQYF
. . TRBJ1-3 TRBV5-5 TGTGCCAGCAGCTTGGGACGCACCTCTGGAAACACCATATATTTT CASSLGRTSGNTIYF
TRBD1 . TRBJ1-1 TRBV5-1 TGCGCCAGCAGCGAGGGACAGATTGAAGCTTTCTTT CASSEGQIEAFF
TRBD1 . TRBJ1-1 TRBV11-2 TGTGCCAGCAGCTTAATGGGACAGATGAACACTGAAGCTTTCTTT CASSLMGQMNTEAFF
TRBD1 once TRBJ1-3 TRBV5-4 TGTGCCAGCAGCGAAAGACAGGGGGACACCATATATTTT CASSERQGDTIYF
. . TRBJ2-1 TRBV6-5 TGTGCCAGCAGACAGGGAGGTGAGCAGTTCTTC CASRQGGEQFF
. . TRBJ1-1 TRBV12-3/TRBV12-4 TGTGCCAGCAGTTGGGCAGGTAACACTGAAGCTTTCTTT CASSWAGNTEAFF
. . TRBJ2-2 TRBV7-6 TGTGCCAGCAGCTTAGGTTGGGGGGCGTCTACCGGGGAGCTGTTTTTT CASSLGWGASTGELFF
. once TRBJ1-2 TRBV6-6 TGTGCCAGCAGTTACTCAACGGAAAACTATGGCTACACCTTC CASSYSTENYGYTF
. . TRBJ1-5 TRBV2 TGTGCCAGCATGGGGTTACCTAATCAGCCCCAGCATTTT CASMGLPNQPQHF